This T cell receptor beta chain was sequenced in a study of shared clonotypes between healthy human individuals. Selected positively for CCR7 and CD45RO-negative, naive CD8 cells excluded terminally differentiated effector memory CD45RA+ cells. The germline gives CDR1 MRHNA, CDR2 SNTAGT. Between the trimmed V and J ends, which lost 9 bases and 0 bases, there was a span of 9 bases. The CDR3 has 12 amino acids. Assay: immunoSEQ multiplex PCR; the TCRdb copy retains only in-frame clones and omits some. The table includes 1.5 million to 2.5 million clones, approximately 94% detected once. Material: naive CD8+ T cells sorted from blood. The receptor's source is a man between 18 and 29 years old in good health. This chain uses TRBV6-4 with TRBJ2-7; D gene uncertain. CDR3: CARSISSYEQYF. DNA of the CDR3: TGTGCCAGATCGATTAGCTCCTACGAGCAGTACTTC.